One and the same sample provided the 18 T cell receptor beta chains below, sequenced in a study of T cells in Graves' hyperthyroidism and ophthalmopathy. Amplification targeted TCR beta CDR3 regions from RNA transcripts. The HTBI set primed first-round TCR CDR3 RT-PCR. TCRdb reanalysed the multiplex PCR reads using MiXCR and keeps one entry per CDR3 protein. This sample carries more than 350,000 distinct CDR3 sequences, around 15% of them seen once, and the ten largest clones take approximately 20%. Sequenced material: blood. Every receptor here comes from a woman between 55 and 75 years old with Graves' ophthalmopathy.

The rearrangement joins TRBV9 to TRBJ2-1, with D perhaps TRBD1 or TRBD2 (5 bases each). Per the germline V gene, CDR1 is SGDLS and CDR2 is YYNGEE. The CDR3 has 12 residues. Trimming took 4 bases from V and 10 from J, leaving 12 bases between them. The CDR3 sequence is CASSPRDPEQFF. The CDR3 DNA reads as TGTGCCAGCAGCCCCCGGGACCCCGAGCAGTTCTTC.

At least ten counts were recorded for this clonotype. This chain joins TRBV30 and TRBJ1-1; D is uncertain. Germline loops: CDR1 GTSNPN, CDR2 SVGIG (reference sequence). This CDR3 region has 14 residues. The V end lost 3 bases, the J end lost 1 base, and 12 bases lay between the germline ends. Here the CDR3 DNA reads TGTGCCTGGAGGTCTGGGCGGAGGAACACTGAAGCTTTCTTT. Amino acids: CAWRSGRRNTEAFF. The full variable domain, with the rest looked up from reference TRBV30 and TRBJ1-1, is SQTIHQWPATLVQPVGSPLSLECTVEGTSNPNLYWYRQAAGRGLQLLFYSVGIGQISSEVPQNLSASRPQDRQFILSSKKLLLSDSGFYLCAWRSGRRNTEAFFGQGTRLTVV.

Turning to this clonotype: A much larger clone differs by one base, so this may be a read error. The V and J genes are TRBV18 and TRBJ1-1; D is ambiguous. Germline lookup yields CDR1 KGHSH and CDR2 LQKENI. The CDR3 is 12 residues long. Trimming left V 11 bases short and J 1 base short, with 11 bases between. The CDR3 protein is CAGLEQNTEAFF. The CDR3 coding sequence is TGTGCCGGCTTGGAGCAGAACACTGAAGCTTTCTTT.

This clonotype was recorded many times. The rearrangement links TRBV4-2 to TRBJ1-1, with unresolved D. The CDR3 extends over 12 amino acids. Deletions cut 4 bases from V and 3 bases from J, with 6 bases between. Germline CDR1 is LGHNA and CDR2 is YNFKEQ. The CDR3 sequence: CASSLSDTEAFF. CDR3 sequence (DNA): TGTGCCAGCAGCCTATCCGACACTGAAGCTTTCTTT.

This chain links TRBV29-1 with TRBJ2-2; 7 nucleotides align to TRBD2. Trimming removed 2 bases from V and 6 bases from J; junction bases left unmatched: 9. The CDR3 is 15 amino acids. Per germline, CDR1 SQVTM and CDR2 ANQGSEA. CDR3 DNA: TGCAGCGTTGAAATGGGGGGGATAGGAGCCGGGGAGCTGTTTTTT. The encoded protein is CSVEMGGIGAGELFF.

This clonotype has at least ten counts. This chain joins TRBV2 and TRBJ1-3; D gene uncertain. This CDR3 spans 13 amino acids. From germline, CDR1 is SNHLY and CDR2 FYNNEI. V was shortened by 2 bases and J by 8 bases, with 10 bases between the two germline ends. Written as DNA, the CDR3 is TGTGCCAGCAGTGAAAGCTGGTCAGACACCATATATTTT. As protein: CASSESWSDTIYF.

This clonotype occurred many times. V gene TRBV2 combines with J gene TRBJ2-3, with a tentative D call TRBD1 (5 bases). The V gene's germline CDR1 is SNHLY and CDR2 FYNNEI. This CDR3 comprises 17 residues. Trimming removed 6 bases from V and 2 bases from J, with 21 bases in between. In DNA, the CDR3 is TGTGCCAGCAGACCATCCTTGGGCAGGGCCTACACAGATACGCAGTATTTT. Its protein is CASRPSLGRAYTDTQYF.

In this sample, this clonotype turned up many times. V usage is TRBV4-1 and J usage is TRBJ2-2; TRBD1 matches 8 bases. From germline, CDR1 is MGHRA and CDR2 YSYEKL. CDR3 size: 15 residues. Trimming took 2 bases from V and 4 from J; bases not matched to a gene: 3. The CDR3 spells CASSQRTGSTGELFF. CDR3 DNA: TGCGCCAGCAGCCAAAGGACAGGGAGCACCGGGGAGCTGTTTTTT.

This clonotype was detected ten times or more. The chain is built from TRBV27 and TRBJ1-2, with TRBD1 as a possible D gene (5 bases). The CDR3 is made up of 15 amino acids. CDR1 and CDR2 (germline): MNHEY, SMNVEV (reference sequence). Trimming pared 0 bases from V and 3 bases from J, leaving 11 bases between. The CDR3 here is CASSLSQGRHYGYTF. The CDR3 DNA reads as TGTGCCAGCAGTTTATCTCAGGGCCGCCACTATGGCTACACCTTC.

The chain employs TRBV5-5 and TRBJ2-2; 7 bases map to TRBD1. Trimming took 3 bases from V and 0 from J; bases not matched to a gene: 2. Looked up from germline, CDR1 is SGHKS and CDR2 is YYEKEE (reference sequence). The CDR3 covers 15 residues. CDR3 nucleotides: TGTGCCAGCAGCTCGCAGGGGGCGAACACCGGGGAGCTGTTTTTT. It specifies CASSSQGANTGELFF. Complete variable domain (other parts from reference TRBV5-5 and TRBJ2-2): DAGVTQSPTHLIKTRGQQVTLRCSPISGHKSVSWYQQVLGQGPQFIFQYYEKEERGRGNFPDRFSARQFPNYSSELNVNALLLGDSALYLCASSSQGANTGELFFGEGSRLTVL.

This clonotype was observed a handful of times. The junction departs from germline at one end; a sequencing error may be responsible. This chain joins TRBV15 and TRBJ2-1; 7 bases agree with TRBD2. CDR3 length: 13 residues. Germline CDR1 is LNHNV and CDR2 is YYDKDF (reference sequence). In DNA form, the CDR3 reads TGTGTCACCAGGTCTAGCGGAGGCAATGAGCAGTTCTTC. This gives the protein CVTRSSGGNEQFF.

V and J are TRBV29-1 and TRBJ1-3; D unresolved. Trimming stripped 0 bases from V and 9 bases from J, with 12 bases between. CDR3 length: 13 residues. The V gene's germline CDR1 is SQVTM and CDR2 ANQGSEA. The CDR3 DNA reads TGCAGCGTTGAAGAGGTAGTTCGAACCACCATATATTTT. Its translation is CSVEEVVRTTIYF.

V usage is TRBV5-6 and J usage is TRBJ2-1; tentatively, D is TRBD2 (6 bases). The germline gives CDR1 SGHDT, CDR2 YYEEEE. This CDR3 spans 13 amino acids. Trimming removed 2 bases from V and 8 bases from J, with 11 bases in between. The CDR3 nucleotides are TGTGCCAGCAGCTTCGAACTAGCAGATGAGCAGTTCTTC. Translating it yields CASSFELADEQFF.

For this clonotype: At one of its ends the junction is not consistent with the germline gene, which may arise from a read error. The J gene is TRBJ2-2, the V gene TRBV2; TRBD2 agrees at 8 bases. The CDR3 runs to 16 residues. CDR1 SNHLY and CDR2 FYNNEI come from the germline V gene. CDR3 region: CASSLAGRVETEELFF. In DNA, the CDR3 is TGTGCCAGCAGTTTAGCGGGAAGAGTAGAGACCGAGGAGCTGTTTTTT.

This clonotype was counted many times. The genes are TRBV28 and TRBJ1-2; 7 bases fit TRBD1. This CDR3 region has 14 residues. Trimming took 6 bases from V and 4 from J; bases not matched to a gene: 8. The V gene's germline CDR1 is MDHEN and CDR2 SYDVKM. The CDR3 DNA sequence: TGTGCCAGCAGGCCCCAGGGGGGGAGCTATGGCTACACCTTC. This translates into CASRPQGGSYGYTF.

The rearrangement joins TRBV28 to TRBJ2-7; 12 positions agree with TRBD2. Trimming took 6 bases from V and 5 from J; bases not matched to a gene: 5. The V gene's germline CDR1 is MDHEN and CDR2 SYDVKM. The CDR3 covers 14 residues. The CDR3 spells CASSKTSGSHEQYF. Here the CDR3 DNA reads TGTGCCAGCAGCAAGACTAGCGGGAGTCACGAGCAGTACTTC. The variable domain in full, completed from reference TRBV28 and TRBJ2-7, reads DVKVTQSSRYLVKRTGEKVFLECVQDMDHENMFWYRQDPGLGLRLIYFSYDVKMKEKGDIPEGYSVSREKKERFSLILESASTNQTSMYLCASSKTSGSHEQYFGPGTRLTVT.

This clonotype was picked up a small number of times. This chain links TRBV29-1 with TRBJ2-7, with 8 bases matching TRBD2. This CDR3 is built from 17 residues. Unmatched junction bases numbered 14, after V lost 0 bases and J lost 4 bases. The germline gives CDR1 SQVTM, CDR2 ANQGSEA. CDR3 bases: TGCAGCGTTGAAGATTCAGATGGAGCGGGAGCTAGGTACGAGCAGTACTTC. Its protein is CSVEDSDGAGARYEQYF.

This clonotype was seen repeatedly, ten times or more. The V and J genes are TRBV7-3 and TRBJ2-2; D uncertain. Looked up from germline, CDR1 is SGHTA and CDR2 is FQGTGA. This CDR3 is 12 amino acids long. Trimming shortened V by 6 bases and J by 1 base, and 3 bases separated the two germline ends. The CDR3 reads CASRENTGELFF. The DNA of the CDR3 is TGTGCCAGCAGGGAGAACACCGGGGAGCTGTTTTTT.